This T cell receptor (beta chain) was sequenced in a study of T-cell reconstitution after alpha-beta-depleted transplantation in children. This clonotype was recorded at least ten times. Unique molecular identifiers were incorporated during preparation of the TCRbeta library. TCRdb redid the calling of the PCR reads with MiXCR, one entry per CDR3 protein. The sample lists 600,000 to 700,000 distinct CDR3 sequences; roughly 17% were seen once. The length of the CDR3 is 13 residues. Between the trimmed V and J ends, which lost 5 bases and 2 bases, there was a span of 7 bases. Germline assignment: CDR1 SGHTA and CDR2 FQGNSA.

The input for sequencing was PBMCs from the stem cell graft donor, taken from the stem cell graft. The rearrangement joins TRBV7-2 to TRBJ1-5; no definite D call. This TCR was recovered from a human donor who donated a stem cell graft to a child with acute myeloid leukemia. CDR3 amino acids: CASSMEGNQPQHF. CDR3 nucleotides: TGTGCCAGCAGCATGGAGGGCAATCAGCCCCAGCATTTT.